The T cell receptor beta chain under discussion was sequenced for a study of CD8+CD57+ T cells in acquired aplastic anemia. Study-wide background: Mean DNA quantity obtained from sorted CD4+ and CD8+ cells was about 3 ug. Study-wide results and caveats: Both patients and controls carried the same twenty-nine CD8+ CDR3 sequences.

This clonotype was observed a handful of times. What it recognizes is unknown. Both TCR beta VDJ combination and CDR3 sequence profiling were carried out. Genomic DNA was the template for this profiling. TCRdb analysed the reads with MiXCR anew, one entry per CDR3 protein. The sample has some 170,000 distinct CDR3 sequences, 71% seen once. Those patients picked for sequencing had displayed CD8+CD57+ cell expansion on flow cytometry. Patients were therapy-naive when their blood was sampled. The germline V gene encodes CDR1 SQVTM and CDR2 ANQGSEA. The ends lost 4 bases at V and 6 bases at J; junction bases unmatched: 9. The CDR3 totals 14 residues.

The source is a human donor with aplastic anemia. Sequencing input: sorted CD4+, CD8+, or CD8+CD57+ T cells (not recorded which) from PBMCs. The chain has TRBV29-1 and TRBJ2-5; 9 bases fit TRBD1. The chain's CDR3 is CSVGGGQGGKTQYF. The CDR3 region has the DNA TGCAGCGTTGGCGGGGGACAGGGAGGGAAGACCCAGTACTTC.